Each of the 30 T cell receptor beta chains below was sequenced from the same sample in a study of cytomegalovirus exposure and HLA in healthy donors. Researchers ran the PCR with 60 Vbeta and 13 Jbeta primers. Here immunoSEQ multiplex PCR was the method, and the copy in TCRdb shows in-frame clones only, minus some. The sample carries more than 85,000 clones, roughly 79% recorded once. Source material: PBMCs. These receptor sequences come from a woman aged 50 to 60 in good health and CMV-seropositive.

The gene calls are TRBV5-1 and TRBJ2-3; 11 positions match TRBD2. Trimming took 1 base from V and 6 from J; bases not matched to a gene: 7. Germline V lookup: CDR1 SGHRS, CDR2 YFSETQ. The CDR3 sequence is 16 residues long. CDR3: CASSLSPLAGADTQYF. The CDR3 nucleotides read TGCGCCAGCAGCTTGTCCCCACTAGCGGGAGCGGATACGCAGTATTTT.

This chain links TRBV7-9 with TRBJ1-2, with TRBD1 as a possible D gene (6 bases). Germline-derived CDR1 and CDR2 are SEHNR and FQNEAQ (reference sequence). The CDR3 contains 14 residues. V lost 1 base and J lost 8, with 14 bases in between. CDR3 DNA: TGTGCCAGCAGCTTAGGGGACAATTCCCTAGGCTACACCTTC. Its translation: CASSLGDNSLGYTF.

In its sample, this clone was seen a few times. The chain employs TRBV7-2 and TRBJ2-6, with D hard to call. Germline CDR1 is SGHTA and CDR2 is FQGNSA. The CDR3 spans 15 residues. V lost 0 bases and J lost 0, with 3 bases in between. The CDR3 DNA follows: TGTGCCAGCAGCTTAGCCCGCTCTGGGGCCAACGTCCTGACTTTC. It yields the protein CASSLARSGANVLTF. Filled out from reference TRBV7-2 and TRBJ2-6, the complete variable domain reads GAGVSQSPSNKVTEKGKDVELRCDPISGHTALYWYRQSLGQGLEFLIYFQGNSAPDKSGLPSDRFSAERTGGSVSTLTIQRTQQEDSAVYLCASSLARSGANVLTFGAGSRLTVL.

The gene calls are TRBV19 and TRBJ2-3, with D hard to call. CDR1 LNHDA and CDR2 SQIVND come from the germline V gene (reference sequence). The length of the CDR3 is 13 residues. V lost 0 bases, J lost 6 bases, and 7 bases lay in between. The CDR3 coding sequence is TGTGCCAGTAGTATAGAATATCTGGATACGCAGTATTTT. Its translation: CASSIEYLDTQYF. Drawing the rest from reference TRBV19 and TRBJ2-3, the complete variable domain is DGGITQSPKYLFRKEGQNVTLSCEQNLNHDAMYWYRQDPGQGLRLIYYSQIVNDFQKGDIAEGYSVSREKKESFPLTVTSAQKNPTAFYLCASSIEYLDTQYFGPGTRLTVL.

The chain has TRBV7-9 and TRBJ1-1, with 8 bases matching TRBD1. CDR3 length: 14 residues. With 3 bases clipped from V and 4 bases from J, the junction kept 4 bases outside the gene matches. Germline CDR1 and CDR2: SEHNR and FQNEAQ (reference sequence). The CDR3 coding sequence is TGTGCCAGCAGCTTGGACAGGGAGGGCACTGAAGCTTTCTTT. Translating it yields CASSLDREGTEAFF. Together with reference TRBV7-9 and TRBJ1-1, the CDR3 gives the full variable domain: DTGVSQNPRHKITKRGQNVTFRCDPISEHNRLYWYRQTLGQGPEFLTYFQNEAQLEKSRLLSDRFSAERPKGSFSTLEIQRTEQGDSAMYLCASSLDREGTEAFFGQGTRLTVV.

The rearrangement links TRBV19 to TRBJ1-5; D ambiguous. The V gene's germline CDR1 is LNHDA and CDR2 SQIVND (reference sequence). Trimming left V 7 bases short and J 6 bases short, with 13 bases between. This CDR3 is 13 amino acids long. CDR3 sequence: CASTQYWSQPQHF. CDR3 bases: TGTGCCAGTACACAATACTGGAGTCAGCCCCAGCATTTT.

The chain has TRBV7-3 and TRBJ2-3; 8 bases are a match to TRBD1. CDR3 length: 14 amino acids. Germline-derived CDR1 and CDR2 are SGHTA and FQGTGA. V was clipped by 3 bases and J by 1 base; unmatched bases: 0. Here the CDR3 DNA reads TGTGCCAGCAGCTTGGGACAGGGCACAGATACGCAGTATTTT. Encoded protein: CASSLGQGTDTQYF.

The sample holds a few counts of this clone. The CDR3 DNA follows: TGTGCCAGCAGCTTGACGGGAGGGCCCGGCACAGATACGCAGTATTTT. Translating it yields CASSLTGGPGTDTQYF. The chain employs TRBV7-2 and TRBJ2-3, with 8 bases lining up with TRBD2. CDR1 is SGHTA and CDR2 is FQGNSA in the germline V gene. Germline trimming cut 3 bases from V and 1 base from J; bases unmatched to any gene: 6. CDR3 size: 16 residues.

Worth noting for this clone: At one boundary the junction diverges from the germline segment, which might be a read error. The V gene is TRBV7-7, the J gene TRBJ2-2; 7 bases agree with TRBD2. The CDR3 sequence is 15 residues long. CDR1 is SSHAT and CDR2 is FNYEAQ in the germline V gene (reference sequence). The CDR3 DNA is TGTGCTAGCAGTCCCCGGGGGGACGGTACCGGGGAGCTGTTTTTT. Its translation: CASSPRGDGTGELFF. Full variable domain (outside the CDR3, taken from reference TRBV7-7 and TRBJ2-2): GAGVSQSPRYKVTKRGQDVTLRCDPISSHATLYWYQQALGQGPEFLTYFNYEAQPDKSGLPSDRFSAERPEGSISTLTIQRTEQRDSAMYRCASSPRGDGTGELFFGEGSRLTVL.

The rearrangement uses TRBV27 and TRBJ1-6, with TRBD1 matching 7 bases. CDR1 and CDR2 (germline): MNHEY, SMNVEV (reference sequence). Unmatched junction bases numbered 6, after V lost 7 bases and J lost 6 bases. This CDR3 region has 14 residues. This CDR3 reads CASTNRGGNSPLHF. The DNA for the CDR3 is TGTGCCAGCACCAACAGGGGCGGTAATTCACCCCTCCACTTT.

This clone appeared a few times. The chain couples TRBV5-1 to TRBJ1-1; 9 positions agree with TRBD1. Germline-derived CDR1 and CDR2 are SGHRS and YFSETQ. The CDR3 runs 14 residues. The trim removed 2 bases at V and 7 bases at J, leaving 6 bases unmatched. CDR3 loop: CASSFLTGGNEAFF. The CDR3 nucleotides are TGCGCCAGCAGCTTCCTTACAGGGGGCAATGAAGCTTTCTTT.

The chain combines TRBV6-5 with TRBJ1-2, with 9 positions matching TRBD1. The CDR3 is 13 residues long. Germline V CDR1 and CDR2: MNHEY, SVGAGI. Trimming at V came to 4 bases and at J to 8 bases, leaving 5 bases not matched to a gene. Here the CDR3 DNA reads TGTGCCAGCAGTTTCGGACAGGGGTTGGGCTACACCTTC. Its translation is CASSFGQGLGYTF.

The V call is TRBV7-3, the J call TRBJ2-7, with D perhaps TRBD1 (6 bases). The germline V and J ends were trimmed by 8 bases and 6 bases, with 14 bases remaining between them. The CDR3 runs to 12 residues. Germline values: CDR1 SGHTA, CDR2 FQGTGA. CDR3 bases: TGTGCCAGCGGCACAGGGAACGGCGAGCAGTACTTC. Amino acids: CASGTGNGEQYF.

The chain carries TRBV7-8 and TRBJ1-2; perhaps TRBD1 as D (5 bases). Trimming shortened V by 5 bases and J by 2 bases, and 12 bases separated the two germline ends. The CDR3 extends over 14 amino acids. Germline V gene lookup returns CDR1 SGHVS and CDR2 FQNEAQ. The CDR3 here is CASSPARENYGYTF. The DNA of the CDR3 is TGTGCCAGCAGCCCTGCCAGGGAAAACTATGGCTACACCTTC.

The chain uses TRBV19 and TRBJ2-2, with 10 nucleotides matching TRBD2. Per germline, CDR1 LNHDA and CDR2 SQIVND (reference sequence). This CDR3 has 16 residues. The J segment lost 4 bases and the V segment lost 3 bases, leaving 5 bases of the junction unmatched. DNA of the CDR3: TGTGCCAGTAGTATCCCCAGCGGGAGGGCCACCGGGGAGCTGTTTTTT. Its protein product is CASSIPSGRATGELFF.

The chain is built from TRBV25-1 and TRBJ2-7, with D possibly matching TRBD1 (5 bases). This CDR3 contains 14 residues. V gave up 4 bases and J gave up 2 bases, with 12 bases separating them. Germline V CDR1 and CDR2: MGHDK, SYGVNS. The CDR3 bases are TGTGCCAGCAGTGGACAGATAGTTCCCTACGAGCAGTACTTC. This translates into CASSGQIVPYEQYF.

The chain has TRBV29-1 and TRBJ1-2; 7 bases agree with TRBD1. Germline V gene lookup returns CDR1 SQVTM and CDR2 ANQGSEA. The CDR3 consists of 12 residues. J lost 8 bases, V lost 2 bases, and 5 bases had no gene match. The CDR3 sequence: CSVEKGGDGYTF. CDR3 DNA: TGCAGCGTTGAAAAAGGGGGCGACGGCTACACCTTC.

V gene TRBV5-1 combines with J gene TRBJ2-1; D is uncertain. CDR1 is SGHRS and CDR2 is YFSETQ in the germline V gene. V was clipped by 3 bases and J by 4 bases, with 14 bases between them. This CDR3 contains 15 residues. CDR3 nucleotides: TGCGCCAGCAGCTCCTCTATCCTATCTTACAATGAGCAGTTCTTC. Translation: CASSSSILSYNEQFF.

The chain couples TRBV29-1 to TRBJ2-6, with 9 bases fitting TRBD1. This CDR3 has 14 residues. Germline V gene sequence: CDR1 SQVTM, CDR2 ANQGSEA. V gave up 6 bases and J gave up 2 bases; unmatched junction bases: 2. This chain's CDR3 is CSVTGGAGANVLTF. The CDR3 nucleotides are TGCAGCGTAACAGGGGGCGCTGGGGCCAACGTCCTGACTTTC.

The CDR3 coding sequence is TGTGCCAGCAGTTGGGGGACTAGCGGGGGACCCTACGAGCAGTACTTC. Encoded protein: CASSWGTSGGPYEQYF. This sequence joins TRBV6-5 and TRBJ2-7; 14 nucleotides align to TRBD2. The V gene's germline CDR1 is MNHEY and CDR2 SVGAGI. J gave up 2 bases and V 4 bases, and 4 bases lay outside the gene matches. This CDR3 is 16 amino acids long.

This rearrangement joins TRBV5-1 to TRBJ2-7, with 12 nucleotides matching TRBD2. The CDR3 is 18 residues long. V lost 3 bases and J lost 0; bases outside the gene matches: 10. CDR1 is SGHRS, CDR2 YFSETQ, per germline. CDR3 in DNA: TGCGCCAGCAGCTCGGAACTAGCGGGAGGCTCGCACTCCTACGAGCAGTACTTC. As protein: CASSSELAGGSHSYEQYF.

The genes are TRBV2 and TRBJ2-3, with 9 positions matching TRBD1. The length of the CDR3 is 14 residues. The germline gives CDR1 SNHLY, CDR2 FYNNEI. Germline trimming cut 7 bases from V and 5 bases from J; bases unmatched to any gene: 7. CDR3 DNA sequence: TGTGCCAGCACACCGGGACAGGGTGGAGATACGCAGTATTTT. Protein sequence: CASTPGQGGDTQYF.

This chain uses TRBV7-6 with TRBJ2-1; TRBD2 might be the D (6 bases). The CDR3 is 17 amino acids. Per germline, CDR1 SGHVS and CDR2 FNYEAQ. V was trimmed by 1 base and J by 2 bases, leaving 15 bases between them. In nucleotides, the CDR3 is TGTGCCAGCAGCTTAGAGGGGTCGGGAGCCCCCTACAATGAGCAGTTCTTC. It is translated as CASSLEGSGAPYNEQFF.

CDR3 DNA: TGTGCCAGCAGTGGTGGCGCCGGGACTGAAGCTTTCTTT. Translation: CASSGGAGTEAFF. The rearrangement links TRBV6-4 to TRBJ1-1; D unclear. Trimming removed 4 bases at V and 5 bases at J, with 11 bases between. Per germline, CDR1 MRHNA and CDR2 SNTAGT. The CDR3 consists of 13 residues.

The table lists this clone with a few counts. Relative to the germline gene, one junction end is altered; a read error may explain this. V gene TRBV7-9 combines with J gene TRBJ2-3; D is unclear. There are 14 residues in the CDR3. The V gene's germline CDR1 is SEHNR and CDR2 FQNEAQ (reference sequence). In nucleotides, the CDR3 is TGTTCCAGCAGCTCGACATCTTCTACAGATACGCAGTATTTT. Protein sequence: CSSSSTSSTDTQYF.

This chain joins TRBV10-3 and TRBJ2-4, with D unclear. V was shortened by 6 bases and J by 3 bases, with 12 bases between the two germline ends. There are 14 residues in the CDR3. Germline loops: CDR1 ENHRY, CDR2 SYGVKD. As DNA, the CDR3 is TGTGCCATCAGCCGCCCTGGAGACAAAAACATTCAGTACTTC. Encoded protein: CAISRPGDKNIQYF.

In this sample, this clone turned up a few times. The gene calls are TRBV7-9 and TRBJ1-2, with 9 bases lining up with TRBD1. Germline loops: CDR1 SEHNR, CDR2 FQNEAQ (reference sequence). This CDR3 has 15 amino acids. V lost 5 bases to trimming and J lost 3 bases; unmatched junction nucleotides: 7. CDR3 region: CASSPGTGKDYGYTF. Written as DNA, the CDR3 is TGTGCCAGCAGCCCCGGGACAGGGAAGGACTATGGCTACACCTTC.

This clone was recorded a few times. The junction departs from germline at one end; a sequencing error may be responsible. J is TRBJ2-6 and V is TRBV19; D possibly corresponds to TRBD1 (5 bases). Germline V gene sequence: CDR1 LNHDA, CDR2 SQIVND (reference sequence). CDR3 length equals 14 residues. CDR3 DNA sequence: TGTGCCAGTGGGGTTGGGTCTGGGGCCAACGGCCTGACTTTC. Amino acids: CASGVGSGANGLTF.

This chain uses TRBV6-1 with TRBJ2-7, with 10 positions matching TRBD2. The V gene end was trimmed by 6 bases and the J gene end by 4 bases; junction bases not matched to a gene: 6. CDR1 MNHNS and CDR2 SASEGT come from the germline V gene. CDR3 size: 14 residues. The DNA for the CDR3 is TGTGCCAGCAGGGCTAGCGGGGGAGGGTACGAGCAGTACTTC. Amino acid sequence: CASRASGGGYEQYF.

V gene TRBV4-3 combines with J gene TRBJ2-5; 8 bases agree with TRBD2. CDR3 length equals 15 residues. Trimming at V came to 1 base and at J to 11 bases, leaving 12 bases not matched to a gene. The V gene's germline CDR1 is LGHNA and CDR2 YSLEER. The CDR3 coding sequence is TGCGCCAGCAGCCAAGTCCAAGCGGGAGCGGGTGAGCAGTACTTC. It translates to CASSQVQAGAGEQYF.